One sample yielded the 16 T cell receptor beta chains listed below, sequenced in a study of shared clonotypes between healthy human individuals. Sequencing was performed with immunoSEQ multiplex PCR; in TCRdb, only in-frame clones are kept and a portion is missing. In the table there are over 1.4 million clones, 95% to 97% of which are singletons. The specimen sequenced was naive CD4+ T cells sorted from blood. Subset indicated: CD45RA+ positively selected. The receptor set was obtained from a man aged 25 to 40 in good health.

CDR3 DNA: TGTGCCAGCAGCCGTCCCGGGACAGGAAAACTGTTTTTT. Its translation: CASSRPGTGKLFF. The chain uses TRBV28 and TRBJ1-4, with 8 bases fitting TRBD1. The CDR3 covers 13 residues. Germline CDR1 is MDHEN and CDR2 is SYDVKM. J was trimmed by 10 bases and V by 6 bases; bases with no gene match: 7.

V gene TRBV5-4 combines with J gene TRBJ2-7; TRBD2 agrees at 11 bases. Germline trimming cut 4 bases from V and 4 bases from J; bases unmatched to any gene: 4. Germline CDR1 SGHNT, CDR2 YYREEE (reference sequence). The CDR3 consists of 14 residues. CDR3 DNA: TGTGCCAGCAGCGGGACTAGCGGCCGGTACGAGCAGTACTTC. Its translation: CASSGTSGRYEQYF.

This chain links TRBV29-1 with TRBJ1-5; 8 bases are shared with TRBD1. Germline CDR1 is SQVTM and CDR2 is ANQGSEA. J gave up 6 bases and V 4 bases, and 5 bases lay outside the gene matches. There are 13 residues in the CDR3. The CDR3: CSVAGGATQPQHF. CDR3 in DNA: TGCAGCGTTGCAGGGGGCGCGACTCAGCCCCAGCATTTT.

This chain connects TRBV20-1 to TRBJ2-1, with D maybe TRBD2 (6 bases). The germline V gene encodes CDR1 DFQATT and CDR2 SNEGSKA (reference sequence). The V and J ends lost 2 bases and 10 bases respectively, with 6 bases between them. The CDR3 is made up of 10 amino acids. In DNA, the CDR3 is TGCAGTGCTAGACTAGCGGAGCAGTTCTTC. This sequence encodes CSARLAEQFF.

Concerning this clone: Within the sample, other DNA sequences also encode this same CDR3. The chain is built from TRBV10-3 and TRBJ2-3; 12 bases are a match to TRBD2. Per the germline V gene, CDR1 is ENHRY and CDR2 is SYGVKD. V dropped 6 bases and J dropped 3; count of bases not matched to a gene: 1. The CDR3 is made up of 14 amino acids. The CDR3, as DNA: TGTGCCATCAGGGGGACTAGCGGGACAGATACGCAGTATTTT. It encodes CAIRGTSGTDTQYF.

As regards this clone: Other DNA sequences from this sample encode an identical CDR3 as well. The chain links TRBV9 to TRBJ2-7; TRBD2 might be the D (5 bases). Trimming removed 0 bases from V and 1 base from J, with 8 bases in between. CDR1 is SGDLS, CDR2 YYNGEE, per germline. The CDR3 has 14 amino acids. The CDR3 nucleotides read TGTGCCAGCAGCGTAGCAGAGGGATCCTACGAGCAGTACTTC. Protein sequence: CASSVAEGSYEQYF.

The chain links TRBV25-1 to TRBJ2-2; 9 nucleotides agree with TRBD1. Trimming cost V 5 bases and J 1 base; bases outside gene matches: 5. This CDR3 has 16 residues. Germline CDR1 is MGHDK and CDR2 is SYGVNS. The CDR3 protein is CASSLQGAGNTGELFF. CDR3 DNA: TGTGCCAGCAGTTTACAGGGGGCAGGGAACACCGGGGAGCTGTTTTTT.

The chain recombines TRBV18 with TRBJ2-3, with a possible D match to TRBD1 (6 bases). V was pared by 6 bases and J by 1 base, with 8 bases between. There are 13 residues in the CDR3. Germline CDR1 KGHSH, CDR2 LQKENI. The CDR3 region is CASSQGRTDTQYF. The CDR3 DNA reads as TGTGCCAGCTCCCAGGGGCGCACAGATACGCAGTATTTT.

This clone was recorded once. This rearrangement joins TRBV28 to TRBJ1-1; maybe TRBD1 (5 bases). Germline V gene data show CDR1 as MDHEN and CDR2 as SYDVKM. Trimming left V 5 bases short and J 1 base short, with 23 bases between. There are 18 residues in the CDR3. CDR3 in DNA: TGTGCCAGCAGTCTCCAGGGACCTCGGTTAACGGCGAACACTGAAGCTTTCTTT. This gives the protein CASSLQGPRLTANTEAFF.

The CDR3 DNA follows: TGTGCCAGCAGCGTAGAGCCTAGCATCGGGTACGAGCAGTACTTC. Translating gives CASSVEPSIGYEQYF. The chain carries TRBV9 and TRBJ2-7; D may be TRBD2 (5 bases). V was shortened by 0 bases and J by 4 bases, with 14 bases between the two germline ends. There are 15 residues in the CDR3. CDR1 is SGDLS, CDR2 YYNGEE, per germline.

The V gene is TRBV13, the J gene TRBJ2-7, with TRBD2 identical over 16 bases. The ends lost 5 bases at V and 2 bases at J; junction bases unmatched: 15. Germline V lookup: CDR1 PRHDT, CDR2 FYEKMQ (reference sequence). This CDR3 is 20 amino acids long. The CDR3 DNA reads as TGTGCCAGCAGCCCTATTGGGAGGTGGGGACTAGCGGGAGGGCCCTACGAGCAGTACTTC. Translation: CASSPIGRWGLAGGPYEQYF.

As for this clone: The same CDR3 also results from other DNA sequences found in this sample. The chain is built from TRBV2 and TRBJ1-5; 7 bases are a match to TRBD1. Germline CDR1 SNHLY, CDR2 FYNNEI. V dropped 8 bases and J dropped 3; count of bases not matched to a gene: 4. This CDR3 comprises 13 residues. In nucleotides, the CDR3 is TGTGCCAGCCGCGGACAGGCCAATCAGCCCCAGCATTTT. Translated: CASRGQANQPQHF. Filled out from reference TRBV2 and TRBJ1-5, the complete variable domain reads EPEVTQTPSHQVTQMGQEVILRCVPISNHLYFYWYRQILGQKVEFLVSFYNNEISEKSEIFDDQFSVERPDGSNFTLKIRSTKLEDSAMYFCASRGQANQPQHFGDGTRLSIL.

The rearrangement links TRBV9 to TRBJ2-5, with 10 nucleotides matching TRBD2. Germline CDR1 SGDLS, CDR2 YYNGEE. This CDR3 contains 15 residues. V lost 3 bases to trimming and J lost 5 bases; unmatched junction nucleotides: 7. CDR3 residues: CASSGGAGGRETQYF. DNA for the CDR3: TGTGCCAGCAGCGGGGGAGCGGGAGGGCGGGAGACCCAGTACTTC.

V gene TRBV4-1 combines with J gene TRBJ2-5, with D uncertain. V was shortened by 6 bases and J by 5 bases, with 13 bases between the two germline ends. This CDR3 is 13 amino acids long. Germline CDR1 MGHRA, CDR2 YSYEKL. CDR3 loop: CASSRLLSETQYF. The CDR3 region has the DNA TGCGCCAGCAGTCGACTGCTATCCGAGACCCAGTACTTC.

This rearrangement joins TRBV2 to TRBJ2-7, with 9 positions matching TRBD2. Losses at the gene ends were 5 bases for V and 7 bases for J; bases not matched to a gene: 12. The CDR3 is 15 residues long. From germline, CDR1 is SNHLY and CDR2 FYNNEI. The CDR3 DNA is TGTGCCAGCAGTACCTCCGGGACTAGCTCGGGAGAGCAGTACTTC. This gives the protein CASSTSGTSSGEQYF.

V gene TRBV7-9 combines with J gene TRBJ2-5, with D tentatively TRBD1 or TRBD2 (5 bases each). V shed 7 bases and J shed 7 bases, with 13 bases lying between them. Per germline, CDR1 SEHNR and CDR2 FQNEAQ (reference sequence). The CDR3 spans 12 residues. The CDR3 bases are TGTGCCAGCATTGGGGACCGGGGGACCCAGTACTTC. This encodes CASIGDRGTQYF.